A selection of T cell receptor beta chains follows, all from one sample in a study of blood T cell repertoires in COVID-19. Method: immunoSEQ multiplex PCR; TCRdb's copy keeps in-frame clones and lacks some. The profile shows roughly 260,000 clones, approximately 90% of them singletons. The sequenced sample was PBMCs or T cells enriched from blood (not recorded which). All receptors derive from a woman aged 25 to 39 with acute COVID-19. Both conserved end residues are part of each CDR3. Fields, in order: V gene, D gene, J gene, CDR3 protein. A D gene is named only where the DNA matches it firmly.

TRBV4-1	.	TRBJ1-3	CASGVASGLHF
TRBV13	TRBD1	TRBJ1-1	CASSLEGAGNTEAFF
TRBV19	TRBD1	TRBJ1-6	CASSIGRQGDNSPLHF
TRBV7-9	TRBD2	TRBJ2-7	CASSQSSGSVLYEQYF
TRBV28	TRBD1	TRBJ1-1	CASRPAGTEFLEAFF
TRBV11-3	TRBD1	TRBJ2-1	CASSSGTGVSSYNEQFF
TRBV6-6	.	TRBJ1-3	CASSYSGVGNTIYF
TRBV7-2	.	TRBJ1-3	CASSLAAPGSSNTIYF
TRBV10-1	.	TRBJ1-3	CASSESVGGANGNTIYF
TRBV5-4	TRBD1	TRBJ2-3	CASTETGDTDTQYF
TRBV6-5	TRBD1	TRBJ1-3	CASRPTGLGTIYF
TRBV14	TRBD1	TRBJ2-7	CASSPTNTGQPFF
TRBV4-3	TRBD2	TRBJ2-3	CASSQEYRGGRADTQYF
TRBV19	.	TRBJ2-1	CASSIRGEQFF
TRBV5-1	TRBD1	TRBJ1-1	CASSLGSGGVTEAFF
TRBV27	TRBD1	TRBJ1-6	CASSFRGRTFLSPLHF
TRBV15	.	TRBJ1-3	CAVSGSGNTIYF
TRBV5-4	TRBD2	TRBJ2-5	CASSLGRGGGTVGETQYF
TRBV6-5	TRBD1	TRBJ1-5	CASSRDRGPQPQHF
TRBV29-1	.	TRBJ1-2	CSVERVSYGYTF
TRBV4-1	TRBD1	TRBJ1-2	CASSLSLHRGNYGYTF
TRBV11-3	.	TRBJ1-1	CASSLVPTFRLGTEAFF
TRBV2	.	TRBJ2-5	CASSDWGDSKQETQYF
TRBV19	TRBD1	TRBJ1-1	CASSPIGQGGNTEAFF
TRBV4-1	.	TRBJ2-5	CASSRLTAGALQETQYF
TRBV4-1	.	TRBJ1-2	CASSQVGRGDGYTF
TRBV29-1	TRBD1	TRBJ1-5	CSVSLTGTGGQPQHF
TRBV5-4	.	TRBJ2-5	CASSLGREETQYF
TRBV19	.	TRBJ2-7	CASSPSSYEQYF
TRBV6-6	.	TRBJ2-7	CASSYGKGETYEQYF
TRBV10-2	.	TRBJ2-7	CASSLQGGNEQYF
TRBV9	.	TRBJ1-2	CASSEQGSGYGYTF
TRBV27	.	TRBJ2-7	CASSSFPGRGLYEQYF
TRBV5-1	TRBD1	TRBJ1-3	CASSLVATGAAGNTIYF
TRBV2	.	TRBJ2-3	CASRVNRAVSTDTQYF